This T cell receptor beta chain was obtained from a study of blood T cell repertoires in COVID-19. In the study overall: In each case, the material was cDNA or gDNA derived from T cells, B-cell-depleted T cells, or PBMCs.

This CDR3 contains 12 residues. CDR1 and CDR2 (germline): SEHNR, FQNEAQ (reference sequence). The V segment lost 7 bases and the J segment 7 bases; nucleotides outside the gene matches: 6. As handled by the study authors: Nucleated cell counts were estimated from reference gene primer amplification. Only in-frame clones appear in the TCRdb table, and some are missing; sequencing was by immunoSEQ multiplex PCR. The V and J calls and clone size are taken from that table; D and trimming were inferred from the DNA. The sample gives 650,000 to 800,000 clones, 85% to 90% of which show up once; more than 0.25% is in the top ten.

The source material was peripheral blood. This chain uses TRBV7-9 with TRBJ1-2, with TRBD1 matching 7 bases. The TCR comes from a woman younger than 30 with acute or convalescent COVID-19. The DNA for the CDR3 is TGTGCCAGCACGGCAGGGGGAACTGGCTACACCTTC. Protein product: CASTAGGTGYTF.